What follows are 21 T cell receptor beta chains derived from one specimen sequenced in a study of Tregs in tolerant kidney transplant recipients. The assay was immunoSEQ multiplex PCR, and TCRdb's table has in-frame clones only and misses some. The repertoire has about 81,000 clones, 91% of them found once; the top ten carry approximately 1.4%. Recipients received nonmyeloablative bone marrow transplants from related graft donors, with transient mixed chimerism. The material sequenced was CD4+ T cells from blood (PBMCs), taken 24 months after the transplant. Receptors originate from a human patient who received a combined kidney and bone marrow transplant. The graft donor may have contributed some T cells.

The chain is built from TRBV27 and TRBJ2-5; 7 positions match TRBD2. CDR3 length: 14 residues. CDR1 and CDR2 from the germline V gene are MNHEY and SMNVEV (reference sequence). With 4 bases clipped from V and 5 bases from J, the junction kept 7 bases outside the gene matches. CDR3 region: CASSWAGARETQYF. The CDR3 coding sequence is TGTGCCAGCAGTTGGGCGGGAGCTCGGGAGACCCAGTACTTC.

Of note for this clone: The germline gene is not matched at one end of the junction; a read error may be the cause. The chain is built from TRBV5-6 and TRBJ2-3; D perhaps matches TRBD1 (6 bases). Germline lookup yields CDR1 SGHDT and CDR2 YYEEEE. There are 16 residues in the CDR3. The CDR3, as DNA: TGTGCCAGCAGTTCCGGGGACGGACAGAGCATAGATACGCAGTATTTT. This sequence encodes CASSSGDGQSIDTQYF.

For this clone: Different DNA sequences within this sample yield the same CDR3. This chain joins TRBV4-3 and TRBJ2-5; D possibly corresponds to TRBD2 (5 bases). V lost 5 bases, J lost 5 bases, and 21 bases lay in between. Germline V lookup: CDR1 LGHNA, CDR2 YSLEER. The CDR3 runs 16 residues. The CDR3 spells CASSYRTGMLLETQYF. The CDR3 DNA follows: TGCGCCAGCAGCTACCGTACGGGGATGCTTCTGGAGACCCAGTACTTC.

The sample holds a few counts of this clone. The chain carries TRBV21-1 and TRBJ1-5; TRBD1 reflects the table's D call only, with no check against the DNA. TRBV21-1 is an annotated pseudogene. This CDR3 spans 16 amino acids. In nucleotides, the CDR3 is TGTGCCAGCAGCAAAGCAGGGCAGGGGGCGGATCAGCCCCAGCATTTT. Translated, it gives CASSKAGQGADQPQHF.

The chain uses TRBV5-1 and TRBJ2-5; D might be TRBD1 (6 bases). Deletions cut 4 bases from V and 2 bases from J, with 12 bases between. Germline V CDR1 and CDR2: SGHRS, YFSETQ. The CDR3 is 14 amino acids. CDR3 nucleotide sequence: TGCGCCAGCAGCGTCGGACAGTCGCAAGAGACCCAGTACTTC. It is translated as CASSVGQSQETQYF. The full variable domain, its missing parts supplied by reference TRBV5-1 and TRBJ2-5, is KAGVTQTPRYLIKTRGQQVTLSCSPISGHRSVSWYQQTPGQGLQFLFEYFSETQRNKGNFPGRFSGRQFSNSRSEMNVSTLELGDSALYLCASSVGQSQETQYFGPGTRLLVL.

The chain couples TRBV4-1 to TRBJ1-5; D not certain. The germline V gene encodes CDR1 MGHRA and CDR2 YSYEKL. This CDR3 spans 15 amino acids. V was shortened by 7 bases and J by 2 bases, with 15 bases between the two germline ends. CDR3 DNA sequence: TGCGCCAGCACCGCAACCGGGAATGGCAATCAGCCCCAGCATTTT. Translated: CASTATGNGNQPQHF.

The chain combines TRBV28 with TRBJ1-3; D is uncertain. CDR3 length: 14 amino acids. Trimming shortened V by 0 bases and J by 0 bases, and 3 bases separated the two germline ends. The germline gives CDR1 MDHEN, CDR2 SYDVKM. The DNA for the CDR3 is TGTGCCAGCAGTTTATGGGCCTCTGGAAACACCATATATTTT. Encoded protein: CASSLWASGNTIYF.

This rearrangement joins TRBV7-2 to TRBJ1-2; 7 nucleotides line up with TRBD1. CDR1 SGHTA and CDR2 FQGNSA come from the germline V gene. V lost 3 bases and J lost 6; bases outside the gene matches: 10. The CDR3 runs 15 residues. CDR3 nucleotide sequence: TGTGCCAGCAGCTTGGGACAGCACTTGAGGGATGGCTACACCTTC. This codes for CASSLGQHLRDGYTF.

This clone was recorded once. V gene TRBV11-3 combines with J gene TRBJ1-2, with 7 bases that match TRBD1. The CDR3 length is 15 residues. Per the germline V gene, CDR1 is SGHNT and CDR2 is YENEEA. Germline trimming cut 5 bases from V and 4 bases from J; bases unmatched to any gene: 10. The CDR3 protein is CASSQKTGVGYGYTF. DNA for the CDR3: TGTGCCAGCAGCCAAAAAACAGGGGTAGGCTATGGCTACACCTTC.

The gene calls are TRBV19 and TRBJ2-5, with D perhaps TRBD2 (6 bases). The CDR3 runs to 14 residues. V gave up 1 base and J gave up 3 bases, with 9 bases separating them. From germline, CDR1 is LNHDA and CDR2 SQIVND (reference sequence). In DNA form, the CDR3 reads TGTGCCAGTAGTATAGGGCGGGGAGAAGAGACCCAGTACTTC. Translation: CASSIGRGEETQYF.

The V call is TRBV11-3, the J call TRBJ2-5, with TRBD1 matching over 8 bases. The CDR3 is 15 amino acids. V was pared by 0 bases and J by 11 bases, with 11 bases of the junction left unmatched. The V gene's germline CDR1 is SGHNT and CDR2 YENEEA. CDR3 region: CASSLEGQGAEEQYF. The CDR3 DNA is TGTGCCAGCAGCTTAGAGGGGCAGGGGGCGGAAGAGCAGTACTTC. Together with reference TRBV11-3 and TRBJ2-5, the CDR3 gives the full variable domain: EAGVVQSPRYKIIEKKQPVAFWCNPISGHNTLYWYLQNLGQGPELLIRYENEEAVDDSQLPKDRFSAERLKGVDSTLKIQPAELGDSAVYLCASSLEGQGAEEQYFGPGTRLLVL.

The V gene is TRBV7-2, the J gene TRBJ1-2; TRBD1 agrees at 7 bases. CDR1 and CDR2 (germline): SGHTA, FQGNSA. This CDR3 comprises 14 residues. J lost 4 bases, V lost 3 bases, and 5 bases had no gene match. CDR3 coding DNA: TGTGCCAGCAGCTTTGACAGGGCGGGCTATGGCTACACCTTC. It specifies CASSFDRAGYGYTF.

CDR3 residues: CASSLGWSTDTQYF. The CDR3 DNA follows: TGTGCCAGCAGCTTAGGTTGGAGTACAGATACGCAGTATTTT. The gene calls are TRBV7-2 and TRBJ2-3; D call uncertain. With 1 base removed from V and 3 bases from J, the gap between germline ends came to 8 bases. Germline V gives CDR1 SGHTA, CDR2 FQGNSA. The CDR3 spans 14 residues. The whole variable domain, remainder taken from reference TRBV7-2 and TRBJ2-3, is GAGVSQSPSNKVTEKGKDVELRCDPISGHTALYWYRQSLGQGLEFLIYFQGNSAPDKSGLPSDRFSAERTGGSVSTLTIQRTQQEDSAVYLCASSLGWSTDTQYFGPGTRLTVL.

This chain joins TRBV7-2 and TRBJ1-3, with 8 nucleotides matching TRBD1. In germline, CDR1 is SGHTA, CDR2 FQGNSA. V lost 10 bases, J lost 5 bases, and 10 bases stayed unmatched. The CDR3 has 14 amino acids. The CDR3 protein is CATATPGGRNTIYF. CDR3 DNA sequence: TGTGCCACAGCGACCCCAGGGGGCCGAAACACCATATATTTT. Based on the CDR3 plus reference TRBV7-2 and TRBJ1-3, the full variable domain is GAGVSQSPSNKVTEKGKDVELRCDPISGHTALYWYRQSLGQGLEFLIYFQGNSAPDKSGLPSDRFSAERTGGSVSTLTIQRTQQEDSAVYLCATATPGGRNTIYFGEGSWLTVV.

This chain connects TRBV5-4 to TRBJ2-3; TRBD2 matches 8 bases. After removal of 0 bases from V and 5 bases from J, the junction contained 2 bases not matched to a gene. The CDR3 is 14 amino acids. CDR1 SGHNT and CDR2 YYREEE come from the germline V gene (reference sequence). The CDR3 loop reads CASSLGLAGDTQYF. The CDR3 DNA follows: TGTGCCAGCAGCTTGGGCCTAGCGGGAGATACGCAGTATTTT.

The chain has TRBV30 and TRBJ1-2, with 11 nucleotides matching TRBD1. The CDR3 is 13 residues long. Germline V lookup: CDR1 GTSNPN, CDR2 SVGIG (reference sequence). Unmatched junction bases numbered 5, after V lost 3 bases and J lost 8 bases. The CDR3 protein is CAWRGTGGGGYTF. CDR3 DNA: TGTGCCTGGAGAGGGACAGGGGGAGGCGGCTACACCTTC. Full variable domain (remainder filled in from reference TRBV30 and TRBJ1-2): SQTIHQWPATLVQPVGSPLSLECTVEGTSNPNLYWYRQAAGRGLQLLFYSVGIGQISSEVPQNLSASRPQDRQFILSSKKLLLSDSGFYLCAWRGTGGGGYTFGSGTRLTVV.

The chain links TRBV9 to TRBJ1-3, with 7 bases matching TRBD1. The trim removed 3 bases at V and 5 bases at J, leaving 5 bases unmatched. The CDR3 consists of 14 residues. Germline loops: CDR1 SGDLS, CDR2 YYNGEE. CDR3 in amino acids: CASSAAGGRNTIYF. The DNA of the CDR3 is TGTGCCAGCAGCGCGGCAGGGGGACGAAACACCATATATTTT.

V usage is TRBV4-1 and J usage is TRBJ2-7; D perhaps matches TRBD2 (6 bases). The CDR3 is 17 residues long. V lost 4 bases, J lost 7 bases, and 26 bases lay in between. Looked up from germline, CDR1 is MGHRA and CDR2 is YSYEKL. The CDR3 is CASSRVDMGLYIGEQYF. The CDR3 coding sequence is TGCGCCAGCAGCCGAGTCGATATGGGACTCTATATAGGTGAGCAGTACTTC.

This clone was detected only once. J is TRBJ2-1 and V is TRBV7-2; TRBD2 matches at 9 bases. Germline assignment: CDR1 SGHTA and CDR2 FQGNSA. V trimming: 5 bases; J trimming: 7 bases; junction bases outside the gene matches: 12. The CDR3 extends over 16 amino acids. The chain's CDR3 is CASSPRGGRALNEQFF. The CDR3 DNA reads TGTGCCAGCAGCCCCCGGGGCGGGAGGGCCTTGAATGAGCAGTTCTTC.

This chain's CDR3 is CASSPLAGITGELFF. CDR3 in DNA: TGTGCCAGCAGCCCTCTAGCGGGGATAACCGGGGAGCTGTTTTTT. The V and J genes are TRBV9 and TRBJ2-2; TRBD2 agrees at 9 bases. The ends lost 4 bases at V and 5 bases at J; junction bases unmatched: 6. CDR1 and CDR2 (germline): SGDLS, YYNGEE. The CDR3 consists of 15 residues.

This sequence joins TRBV27 and TRBJ2-1, with TRBD1 as a possible D gene (6 bases). The CDR3 totals 14 residues. Trimming shortened V by 4 bases and J by 3 bases, and 10 bases separated the two germline ends. CDR1 and CDR2 from the germline V gene are MNHEY and SMNVEV (reference sequence). CDR3 sequence (DNA): TGTGCCAGCAGTTCCCTGGGACACTACAATGAGCAGTTCTTC. It translates to CASSSLGHYNEQFF.